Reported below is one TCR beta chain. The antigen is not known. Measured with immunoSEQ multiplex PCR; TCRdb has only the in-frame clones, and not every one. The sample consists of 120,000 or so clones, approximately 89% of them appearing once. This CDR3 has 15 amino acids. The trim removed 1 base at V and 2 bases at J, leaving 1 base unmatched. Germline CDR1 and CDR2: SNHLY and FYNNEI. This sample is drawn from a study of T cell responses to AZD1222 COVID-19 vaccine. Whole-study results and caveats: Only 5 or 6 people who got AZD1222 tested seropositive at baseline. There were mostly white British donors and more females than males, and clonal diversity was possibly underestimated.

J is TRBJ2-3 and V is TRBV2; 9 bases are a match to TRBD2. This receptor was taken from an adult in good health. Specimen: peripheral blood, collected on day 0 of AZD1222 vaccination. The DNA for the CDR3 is TGTGCCAGCAGTGAAGAGCGGGGGGTCACAGATACGCAGTATTTT. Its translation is CASSEERGVTDTQYF.